Below, 4 T cell receptor beta chains from the same sample are listed, as sequenced in a study of shared clonotypes between healthy human individuals. Data came from immunoSEQ multiplex PCR; TCRdb stores just in-frame clones and leaves some out. The data contain around 1.6 million clones, under 99% of them seen just once; the ten biggest clones take up around 0.47%. Specimen: naive CD4+ T cells sorted from blood. Subset here: CD45RA+ positively selected. The receptors derive from a man aged 25 to 40 in good health.

Details on this clone: This sample also contains other DNA sequences that code for the same CDR3. This chain uses TRBV9 with TRBJ1-5; D not resolved. CDR3 length: 14 residues. Germline-derived CDR1 and CDR2 are SGDLS and YYNGEE. V lost 0 bases and J lost 2, with 6 bases in between. The CDR3 region has the DNA TGTGCCAGCAGCGTAGAGGGAGGCAATCAGCCCCAGCATTTT. Translating it yields CASSVEGGNQPQHF.

This rearrangement joins TRBV10-3 to TRBJ2-7, with D perhaps matching TRBD1 (6 bases). The CDR3 contains 15 residues. The V end was cut by 6 bases, the J end by 6 bases, with 21 bases between. CDR1 ENHRY and CDR2 SYGVKD come from the germline V gene. The CDR3 nucleotides read TGTGCCATCAGGGAACAGGGTATTAACTCGGGCGAGCAGTACTTC. It codes for CAIREQGINSGEQYF.

J is TRBJ2-1 and V is TRBV5-8; D unresolved. Germline-derived CDR1 and CDR2 are SGHTS and YDEGEE. This CDR3 region has 9 residues. With 0 bases removed from V and 14 bases from J, the gap between germline ends came to 3 bases. For the CDR3, the DNA is TGTGCCAGCAGCTTGGCCAAGTTCTTC. Amino acids: CASSLAKFF.

The chain joins TRBV6-4 to TRBJ2-1; 11 bases are shared with TRBD2. V gave up 4 bases and J gave up 8 bases; unmatched junction bases: 7. The CDR3 has 15 residues. The germline V gene encodes CDR1 MRHNA and CDR2 SNTAGT. CDR3 residues: CASSASTSGSYEQFF. Here the CDR3 DNA reads TGTGCCAGCAGTGCCTCAACTAGCGGGAGCTATGAGCAGTTCTTC.